A selection of T cell receptor beta chains follows, all from one sample in a study of graft-versus-host responses after intestinal transplantation. Only in-frame clones appear in the TCRdb table, and some are missing; sequencing was by immunoSEQ multiplex PCR. The table has approximately 49,000 clones, 80% to 90% seen once; the top ten hold approximately 0.6%. Their antigens remain unidentified. The sequencing used unstimulated CD4+ T cells sorted from spleen or lymph node cells, collected before transplant. Receptors were obtained from a human donor who was the organ donor for an intestinal transplant. Both conserved end residues are part of each CDR3. The D gene is left open where the match is weak.

NA,TRBV5-5,TRBJ1-3,TGTGCCAGCAGCTTGGGGGGCGCTGGAAACACCATATATTTT,CASSLGGAGNTIYF
NA,TRBV28,TRBJ2-7,TGTGCCAGCAGTTCGTCCTACGAGCAGTACTTC,CASSSSYEQYF
TRBD1,TRBV28,TRBJ2-6,TGTGCCAGCAGTCCCCTCGACAGGGCTGGGGCCAACGTCCTGACTTTC,CASSPLDRAGANVLTF
NA,TRBV9,TRBJ2-3,TGTGCCAGCAGTTTAGGGGGATCTGACACAGATACGCAGTATTTT,CASSLGGSDTDTQYF
NA,TRBV30,TRBJ1-2,TGTGCCTGGAGGAGAAACGAAGGCTACACCTTC,CAWRRNEGYTF
NA,TRBV7-9,TRBJ1-1,TGTGCCAGCAGCTCTTCCGGTATGAACACTGAAGCTTTCTTT,CASSSSGMNTEAFF
TRBD2,TRBV5-5,TRBJ2-5,TGTGCCAGCAGCTTCCTAGCGGGGGGGCCGGAAGAGACCCAGTACTTC,CASSFLAGGPEETQYF
NA,TRBV5-4,TRBJ2-1,TGTGCCTTGAGGGGAGGCGATGAGCAGTTCTTC,CALRGGDEQFF
TRBD1,TRBV2,TRBJ1-5,TGTGCCAGCAGTGGACAGGGAAGGGGCAATCAGCCCCAGCATTTT,CASSGQGRGNQPQHF
NA,TRBV28,TRBJ1-1,TGTGCCAGCGCGGACAGTTTGAACACTGAAGCTTTCTTT,CASADSLNTEAFF
TRBD1,TRBV5-1,TRBJ1-1,TGCGCCAGCAGCTTGGAACAGGGGAGGACTGAAGCTTTCTTT,CASSLEQGRTEAFF
TRBD2,TRBV5-1,TRBJ2-3,TGCGCCAGCAGCTTGGGGACTAGCGGCACAGATACGCAGTATTTT,CASSLGTSGTDTQYF
TRBD1,TRBV4-1,TRBJ1-4,TGCGCCAGCAGCCGGGCAGGGGGTAATGAAAAACTGTTTTTT,CASSRAGGNEKLFF
TRBD1,TRBV11-2,TRBJ2-7,TGTGCCAGCAGCTCACCAGGGGGCCATTCCTACGAGCAGTACTTC,CASSSPGGHSYEQYF
NA,TRBV5-1,TRBJ2-3,TGCGCCAGCAGCTCCAGCACCCAGGATTCGGATACGCAGTATTTT,CASSSSTQDSDTQYF
NA,TRBV29-1,TRBJ2-1,TGCAGCGTTGATAGTCATGAGCAGTTCTTC,CSVDSHEQFF